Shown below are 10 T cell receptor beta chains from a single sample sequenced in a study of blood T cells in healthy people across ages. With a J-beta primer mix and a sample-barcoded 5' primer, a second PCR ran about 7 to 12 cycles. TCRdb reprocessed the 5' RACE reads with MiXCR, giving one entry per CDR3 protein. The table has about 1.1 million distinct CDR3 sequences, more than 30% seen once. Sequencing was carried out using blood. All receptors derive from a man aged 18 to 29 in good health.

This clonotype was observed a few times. The CDR3 reads CASSTSGGARADTQYF. DNA for the CDR3: TGTGCCAGCAGCACTAGCGGGGGGGCCCGCGCAGATACGCAGTATTTT. This chain links TRBV7-2 with TRBJ2-3, with TRBD2 matching 13 bases. The CDR3 has 16 residues. Germline lookup yields CDR1 SGHTA and CDR2 FQGNSA. V shed 5 bases and J 4 bases; nucleotides not matched to a gene: 6.

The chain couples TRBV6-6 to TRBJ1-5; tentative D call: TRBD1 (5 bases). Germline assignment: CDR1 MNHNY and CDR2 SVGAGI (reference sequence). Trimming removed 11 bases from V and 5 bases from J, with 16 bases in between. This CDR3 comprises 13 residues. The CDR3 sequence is CASTGGDHQPQHF. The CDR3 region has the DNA TGTGCCTCAACGGGGGGTGACCATCAGCCCCAGCATTTT.

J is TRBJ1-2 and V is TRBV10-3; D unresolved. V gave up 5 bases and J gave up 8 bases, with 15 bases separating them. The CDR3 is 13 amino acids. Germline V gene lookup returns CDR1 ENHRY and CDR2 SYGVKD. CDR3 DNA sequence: TGTGCCATCAGTTTAAGGGAGGCTAAGGGCTACACCTTC. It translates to CAISLREAKGYTF.

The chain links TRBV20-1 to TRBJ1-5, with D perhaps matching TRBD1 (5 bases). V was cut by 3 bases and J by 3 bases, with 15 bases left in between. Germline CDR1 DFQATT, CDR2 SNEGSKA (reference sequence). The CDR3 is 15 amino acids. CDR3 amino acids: CSASRAGSFNQPQHF. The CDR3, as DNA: TGCAGTGCTAGCAGGGCAGGTAGTTTCAATCAGCCCCAGCATTTT.

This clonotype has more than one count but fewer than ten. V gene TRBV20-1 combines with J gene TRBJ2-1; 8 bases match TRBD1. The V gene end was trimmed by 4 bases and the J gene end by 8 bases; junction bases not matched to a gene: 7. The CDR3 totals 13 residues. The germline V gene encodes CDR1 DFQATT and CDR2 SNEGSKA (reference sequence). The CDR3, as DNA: TGCAGTGCTATGGACAGGGTACAGGATGAGCAGTTCTTC. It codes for CSAMDRVQDEQFF.

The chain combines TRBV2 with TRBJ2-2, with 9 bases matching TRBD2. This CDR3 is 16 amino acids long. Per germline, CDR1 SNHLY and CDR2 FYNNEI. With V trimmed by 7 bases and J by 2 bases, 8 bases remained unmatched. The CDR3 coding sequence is TGTGCCAGCACTCCCGATAGCGGGGGTAACACCGGGGAGCTGTTTTTT. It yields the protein CASTPDSGGNTGELFF.

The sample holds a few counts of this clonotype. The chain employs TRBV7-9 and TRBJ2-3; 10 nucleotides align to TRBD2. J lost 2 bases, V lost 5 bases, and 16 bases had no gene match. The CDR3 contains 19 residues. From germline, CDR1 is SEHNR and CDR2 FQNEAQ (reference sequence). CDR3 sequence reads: CASSIRQGLAGAYTDTQYF. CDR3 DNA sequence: TGTGCCAGCAGCATAAGACAGGGGCTAGCGGGGGCCTACACAGATACGCAGTATTTT.

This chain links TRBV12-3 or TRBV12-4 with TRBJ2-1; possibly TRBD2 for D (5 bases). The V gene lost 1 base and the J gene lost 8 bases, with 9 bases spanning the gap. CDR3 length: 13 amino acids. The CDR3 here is CASSLVLGDEQFF. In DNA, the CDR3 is TGTGCCAGCAGTTTAGTTCTCGGGGATGAGCAGTTCTTC.

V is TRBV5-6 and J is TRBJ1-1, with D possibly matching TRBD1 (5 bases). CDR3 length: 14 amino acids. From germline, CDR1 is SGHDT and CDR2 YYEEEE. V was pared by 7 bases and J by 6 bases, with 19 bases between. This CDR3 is CASGNLIRGPEAFF. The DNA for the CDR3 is TGTGCCAGCGGCAATTTAATTCGGGGACCTGAAGCTTTCTTT. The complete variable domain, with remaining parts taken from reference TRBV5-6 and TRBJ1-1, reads DAGVTQSPTHLIKTRGQQVTLRCSPKSGHDTVSWYQQALGQGPQFIFQYYEEEERQRGNFPDRFSGHQFPNYSSELNVNALLLGDSALYLCASGNLIRGPEAFFGQGTRLTVV.

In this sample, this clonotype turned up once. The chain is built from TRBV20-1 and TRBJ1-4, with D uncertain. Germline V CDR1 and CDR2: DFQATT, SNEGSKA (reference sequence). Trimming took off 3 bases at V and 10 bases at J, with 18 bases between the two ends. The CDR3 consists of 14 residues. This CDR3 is CSASPNSRERKLFF. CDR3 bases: TGCAGTGCTAGTCCTAATTCAAGGGAGCGAAAACTGTTTTTT.